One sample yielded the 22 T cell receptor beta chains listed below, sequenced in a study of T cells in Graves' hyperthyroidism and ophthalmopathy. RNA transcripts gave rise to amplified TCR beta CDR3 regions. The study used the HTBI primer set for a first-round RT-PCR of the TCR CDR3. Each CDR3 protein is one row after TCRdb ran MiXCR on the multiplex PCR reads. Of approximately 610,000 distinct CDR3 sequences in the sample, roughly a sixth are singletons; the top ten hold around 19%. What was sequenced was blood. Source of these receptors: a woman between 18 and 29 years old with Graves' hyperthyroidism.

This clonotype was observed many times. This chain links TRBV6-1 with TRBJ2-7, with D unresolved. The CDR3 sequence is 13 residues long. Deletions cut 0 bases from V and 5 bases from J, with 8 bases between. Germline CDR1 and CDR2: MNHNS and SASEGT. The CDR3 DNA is TGTGCCAGCAGTGAAGCGGAGACAAACGAGCAGTACTTC. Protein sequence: CASSEAETNEQYF.

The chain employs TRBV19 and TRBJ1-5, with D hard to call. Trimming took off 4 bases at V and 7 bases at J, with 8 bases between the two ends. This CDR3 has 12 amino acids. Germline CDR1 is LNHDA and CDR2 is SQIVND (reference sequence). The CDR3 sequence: CASSTLRQPQHF. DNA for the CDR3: TGTGCCAGTAGTACGTTGCGGCAGCCCCAGCATTTT.

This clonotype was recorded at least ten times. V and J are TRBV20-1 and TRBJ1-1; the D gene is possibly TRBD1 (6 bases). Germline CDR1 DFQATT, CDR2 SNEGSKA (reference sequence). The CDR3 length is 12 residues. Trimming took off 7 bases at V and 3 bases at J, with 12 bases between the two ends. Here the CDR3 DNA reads TGCAGTGTGCGCAGGGGAGACACTGAAGCTTTCTTT. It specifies CSVRRGDTEAFF.

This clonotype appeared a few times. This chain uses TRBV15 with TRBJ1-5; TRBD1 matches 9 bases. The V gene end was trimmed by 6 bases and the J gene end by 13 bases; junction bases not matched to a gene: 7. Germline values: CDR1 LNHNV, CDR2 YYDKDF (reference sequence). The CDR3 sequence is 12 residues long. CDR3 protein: CATRTGGEGQHF. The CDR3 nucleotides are TGTGCCACCAGGACAGGGGGTGAGGGTCAGCATTTT. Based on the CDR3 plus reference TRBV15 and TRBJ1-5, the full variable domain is DAMVIQNPRYQVTQFGKPVTLSCSQTLNHNVMYWYQQKSSQAPKLLFHYYDKDFNNEADTPDNFQSRRPNTSFCFLDIRSPGLGDTAMYLCATRTGGEGQHFGDGTRLSIL.

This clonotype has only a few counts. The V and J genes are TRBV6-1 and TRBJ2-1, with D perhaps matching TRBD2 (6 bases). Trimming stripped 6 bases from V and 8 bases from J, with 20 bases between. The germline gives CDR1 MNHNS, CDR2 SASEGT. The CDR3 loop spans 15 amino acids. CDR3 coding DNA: TGTGCCAGCAGCCCCACCCGGGAGAGGACCGATGAGCAGTTCTTC. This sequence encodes CASSPTRERTDEQFF.

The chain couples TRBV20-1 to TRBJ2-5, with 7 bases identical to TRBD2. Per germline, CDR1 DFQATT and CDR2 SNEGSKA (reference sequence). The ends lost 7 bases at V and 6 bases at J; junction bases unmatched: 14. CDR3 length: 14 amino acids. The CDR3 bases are TGCAGTGGACATCTAGCGGTAGATCAACAGACCCAGTACTTC. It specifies CSGHLAVDQQTQYF.

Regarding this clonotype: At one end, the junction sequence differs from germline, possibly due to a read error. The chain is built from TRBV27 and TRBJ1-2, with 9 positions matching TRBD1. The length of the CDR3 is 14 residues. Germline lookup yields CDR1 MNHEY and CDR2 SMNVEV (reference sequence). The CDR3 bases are TGTGCCAGCAGTCTATCCGGGACAGGGTCCGGCTACACCTTC. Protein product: CASSLSGTGSGYTF.

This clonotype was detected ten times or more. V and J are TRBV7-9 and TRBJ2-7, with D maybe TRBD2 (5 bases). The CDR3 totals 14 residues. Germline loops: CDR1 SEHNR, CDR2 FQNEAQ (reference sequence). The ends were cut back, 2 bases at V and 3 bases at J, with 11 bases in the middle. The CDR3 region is CASSLRGKGYEQYF. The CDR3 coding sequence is TGTGCCAGCAGCTTAAGAGGGAAAGGCTACGAGCAGTACTTC.

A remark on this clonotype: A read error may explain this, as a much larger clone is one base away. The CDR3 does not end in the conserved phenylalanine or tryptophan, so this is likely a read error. This CDR3 is CATSGTPKNIQYL. DNA of the CDR3: TGTGCCACTAGCGGGACCCCCAAAAACATTCAGTACCTC. The gene calls are TRBV28 and TRBJ2-4; 9 bases map to TRBD2. CDR3 length: 13 residues. The germline V gene has CDR1 MDHEN and CDR2 SYDVKM. Germline trimming cut 10 bases from V and 2 bases from J; bases unmatched to any gene: 3.

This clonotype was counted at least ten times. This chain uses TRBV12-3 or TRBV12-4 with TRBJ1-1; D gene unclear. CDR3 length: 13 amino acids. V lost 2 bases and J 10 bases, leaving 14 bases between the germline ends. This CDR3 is CASSLSRAGRAFF. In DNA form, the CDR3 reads TGTGCCAGCAGTTTAAGTCGGGCGGGTCGAGCTTTCTTT.

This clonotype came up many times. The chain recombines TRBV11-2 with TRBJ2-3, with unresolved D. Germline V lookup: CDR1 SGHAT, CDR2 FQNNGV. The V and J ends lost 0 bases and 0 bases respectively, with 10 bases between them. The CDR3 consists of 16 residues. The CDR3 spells CASSLDLGPSTDTQYF. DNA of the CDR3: TGTGCCAGCAGCTTAGATCTAGGACCTAGCACAGATACGCAGTATTTT.

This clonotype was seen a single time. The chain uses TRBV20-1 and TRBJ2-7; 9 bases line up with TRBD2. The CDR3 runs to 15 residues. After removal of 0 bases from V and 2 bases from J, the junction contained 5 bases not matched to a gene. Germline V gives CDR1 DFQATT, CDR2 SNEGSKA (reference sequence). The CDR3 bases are TGCAGTGCTAGAGATTCCCAGCGGGGGGCCTACGAGCAGTACTTC. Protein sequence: CSARDSQRGAYEQYF.

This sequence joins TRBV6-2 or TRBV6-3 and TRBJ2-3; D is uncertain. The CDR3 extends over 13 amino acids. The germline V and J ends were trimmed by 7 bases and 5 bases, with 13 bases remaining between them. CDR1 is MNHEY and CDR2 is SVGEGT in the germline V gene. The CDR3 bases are TGTGCCAGCATACACAGCGCTGGAGATACGCAGTATTTT. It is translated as CASIHSAGDTQYF.

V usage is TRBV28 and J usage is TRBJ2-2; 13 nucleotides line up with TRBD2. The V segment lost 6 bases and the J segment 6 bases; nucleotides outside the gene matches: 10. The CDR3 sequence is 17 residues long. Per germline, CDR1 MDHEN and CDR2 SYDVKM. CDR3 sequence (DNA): TGTGCCAGCAGAACATCCGGGACTAGCGGGAAGGCCGGGGAGCTGTTTTTT. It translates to CASRTSGTSGKAGELFF.

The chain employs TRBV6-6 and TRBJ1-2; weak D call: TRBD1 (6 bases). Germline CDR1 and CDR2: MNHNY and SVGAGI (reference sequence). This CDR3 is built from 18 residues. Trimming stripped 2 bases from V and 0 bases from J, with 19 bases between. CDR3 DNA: TGTGCCAGCAGTTACCGCGGGGGCCGACCAATTACTAACTATGGCTACACCTTC. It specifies CASSYRGGRPITNYGYTF.

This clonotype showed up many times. This chain's CDR3 is CASSLVIRAPEVNEQFF. The CDR3 DNA is TGTGCCAGCAGCTTAGTTATAAGAGCCCCGGAGGTCAATGAGCAGTTCTTC. The chain recombines TRBV11-2 with TRBJ2-1; tentatively, D is TRBD2 (5 bases). The germline V and J ends were trimmed by 1 base and 6 bases, with 19 bases remaining between them. Germline assignment: CDR1 SGHAT and CDR2 FQNNGV. The CDR3 is made up of 17 amino acids.

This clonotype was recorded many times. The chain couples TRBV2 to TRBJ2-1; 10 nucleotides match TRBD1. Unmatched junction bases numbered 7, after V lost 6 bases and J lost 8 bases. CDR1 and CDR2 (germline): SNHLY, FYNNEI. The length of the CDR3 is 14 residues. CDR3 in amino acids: CASRWTGGVDEQFF. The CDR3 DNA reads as TGTGCCAGCAGGTGGACAGGGGGTGTAGATGAGCAGTTCTTC.

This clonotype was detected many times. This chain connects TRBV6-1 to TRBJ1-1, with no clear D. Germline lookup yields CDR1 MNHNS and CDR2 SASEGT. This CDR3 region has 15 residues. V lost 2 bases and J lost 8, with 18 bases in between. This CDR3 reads CASSETPGLNFEAFF. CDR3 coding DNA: TGTGCCAGCAGTGAAACCCCAGGCCTCAACTTCGAAGCTTTCTTT.

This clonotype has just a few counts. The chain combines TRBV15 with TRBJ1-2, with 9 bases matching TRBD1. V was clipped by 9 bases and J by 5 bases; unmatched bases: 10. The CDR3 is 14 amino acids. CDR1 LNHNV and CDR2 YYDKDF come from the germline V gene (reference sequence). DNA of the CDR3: TGTGCCACGAGCCTTACAGGGGGCGGTTATGGCTACACCTTC. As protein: CATSLTGGGYGYTF.

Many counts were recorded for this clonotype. The CDR3 DNA reads as TGCGCCAGCAGCTTGTTGGGACAGGGGAATCTTATGAACACTGAAGCTTTCTTT. Translation: CASSLLGQGNLMNTEAFF. V usage is TRBV5-1 and J usage is TRBJ1-1; 10 bases are a match to TRBD1. The CDR3 sequence is 18 residues long. From germline, CDR1 is SGHRS and CDR2 YFSETQ. J gave up 0 bases and V 1 base, and 9 bases lay outside the gene matches.

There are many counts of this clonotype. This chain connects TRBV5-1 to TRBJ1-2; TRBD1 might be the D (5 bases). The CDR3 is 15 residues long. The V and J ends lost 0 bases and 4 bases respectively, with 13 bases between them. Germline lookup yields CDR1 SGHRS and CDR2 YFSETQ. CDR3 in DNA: TGCGCCAGCAGCTTGGTTCGGGGGGAGTCCTATGGCTACACCTTC. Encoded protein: CASSLVRGESYGYTF.

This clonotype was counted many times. CDR3: CASSLSRARNQPQHF. The CDR3 DNA is TGTGCCAGCAGTTTATCTCGGGCACGCAATCAGCCCCAGCATTTT. This chain connects TRBV12-3 or TRBV12-4 to TRBJ1-5; D gene unclear. V was clipped by 2 bases and J by 2 bases, with 10 bases between them. The CDR3 totals 15 residues.